The present TCR beta chain was sequenced within a study of cytomegalovirus exposure and HLA in healthy donors (dated by TCRdb to 2017 to 2019). Study-level background: An earlier analysis of roughly 570 of the donors reported around 280 Gb of sequence data and 95 million to 140 million unique TCR beta sequences obtained from 180 million or so T cells. Roughly 300 gigabases of sequencing data and tens of millions of unique TCR sequences were included in an early release covering roughly 600 HLA-typed donors. Of the roughly 390 genotyped donors, roughly 80% were placed in the genetic ancestry cluster associated with self-reported Caucasian donors. The study was designed to test whether signatures of past pathogen exposure could be identified by cataloging public T cell receptors. The T cell repertoires of several hundred subjects were profiled by immunosequencing and related to cytomegalovirus serostatus. Along with the approximately 700-subject first cohort, a separate validation cohort of over 90 different subjects was used. The study combined high-throughput TCR immunosequencing, statistical association of individual TCRs with disease status, and machine learning to predict cytomegalovirus infection status. To study patterns of TCR occurrence, a later analysis re-analyzed previously published TCR beta repertoires from 700 or so donors and added high-resolution HLA genotyping. In the later analysis, no new phenotypic data were used to find candidate immune exposures; instead, reliance was placed on TCR beta sequences and their occurrence across donors. An earlier analysis of approximately 630 of the donors applied high-throughput TCR beta sequencing to assess whether each TCR beta V gene segment acted as functional or pseudogenic. Alongside the repertoire data, information on donor age, sex, ethnicity and CMV serostatus was compiled. In a later genetic analysis, genome-wide SNP genotypes for about 55% of the roughly 700 donors were used, and that subset was treated as a discovery cohort. Every repertoire in the discovery cohort had been generated on one and the same sequencing platform. Class I and class II HLA loci were covered by the typing at four-digit resolution. The number of typed donors differed by locus: roughly 629-640 for A, B, C, DRB1 and DQB1; approximately 520 for DQA1; fewer than 610 for DPA1; and roughly 490 for DPB1. About 5 DR-DQ haplotypes were handled as single units for association and clustering, since linkage in the cohort was strong. On average, roughly 200,000 unique TCR beta nucleotide sequences were sequenced per donor among a few hundred genotyped donors of the cohort, with 15% to 20% of those sequences being non-productive. Summary of the overall study and its limitations: In vitro tests confirmed that a few of the cytomegalovirus-associated TCR beta chains recognize cytomegalovirus antigens. Cytomegalovirus status was reported to be diagnosed by the classifier with high specificity and sensitivity in both the original and validation cohorts. In an earlier analysis of more than 500 of the donors, most TCR beta V segments appeared in productive rearrangements about 87% or about 30% of the time, broadly matching IMGT annotations. Because counts were too low, 15 to 20 rarely observed V segments, including chromosome 9 orphons, were left out of the earlier analysis of 587 of the donors. When HLA alleles, especially DR and DQ, strongly co-occurred, attributing TCR associations to individual alleles was difficult. Because HLA typing was unavailable for some donors at each locus, only the typed subset was used in association tests. The cohort was sequenced for TCR beta chains only, and without alpha or paired-chain data the features that could be detected were limited. Roughly uniform sequencing depth across donors was assumed in presence/absence analyses, although this assumption may not hold. At a false discovery rate of 0.05, a later analysis linked some 17,000 TCR beta sequences to specific HLA alleles. The sequencing pipeline was judged likely to have produced a cluster of highly shared sequence variants as a technical artifact. In the study, some 180 TCR beta chains were listed as associated with cytomegalovirus. Correlated functional status among segregating V segments might be attributable to linkage disequilibrium, but an unknown experimental factor could not be ruled out. A further reported finding was that TCR beta sequences accurately predicted the HLA-A and HLA-B alleles for most subjects in the first cohort. A later analysis found that HLA-associated TCR beta chains were more clonally expanded and had lower generation probabilities than equally common non-associated chains. V-gene and J-gene trimming of TCR beta chains was associated with a missense DCLRE1C variant in a later genetic analysis, and the association was replicated in an independent cohort. According to a later analysis, TCR association rates differed among HLA loci, with DRB1 alleles showing the most associated TCRs and HLA-C alleles showing the fewest. It was suggested by the authors that the approach could potentially be generalized to other disease states and immunological phenotypes. A later analysis found that most CMV-associated TCR beta chains appeared HLA-restricted, with HLA associations seemingly driven largely by CMV exposure. CMV serostatus was the only immune exposure information available for the cohort. Compared with the roughly 700-donor mean, donors in an Asian-associated ancestry cluster had fewer N-insertions in productive TCRs, according to a later genetic analysis. A later analysis reported that several top co-occurrence clusters appeared linked to parvovirus B19, influenza, CMV and Epstein-Barr virus. Across donors, most TCR sequences were observed very rarely, whereas some public TCRs were present in many individuals.

Libraries were made using the immunoSEQ multiplex PCR assay. A mixture of 60 forward primers for TCR Vbeta segments and 13 reverse primers for TCR Jbeta segments was used in the multiplex PCR. A multiplex PCR assay on genomic DNA amplified the CDR3 region of rearranged TCR beta genes. Amplified TCR beta libraries were sequenced as 87-base-pair reads on the Illumina HiSeq System. As for how the authors treated the data: In a later analysis, some 80 million unique TCR beta chains were counted across the roughly 670 repertoires, and roughly 10 million of these chains were shared by at least two donors. Raw reads were error-corrected and collapsed into unique sequences by a nearest-neighbor algorithm in which closely related sequences were merged to remove PCR and sequencing errors. Alignment of CDR3 sequences to IMGT reference sequences was used to assign V, D and J gene segments. For a sequence to be retained, a match of at least six nucleotides to both a V gene segment and a J gene segment was required. Rearrangements were classified as productive when the CDR3 lacked stop codons and remained in frame with V and J, and all other rearrangements were classified as non-productive. CDR3 was defined according to IMGT convention as the region running from the second conserved V-encoded cysteine to the conserved J-encoded phenylalanine. In an earlier analysis of approximately 590 of the donors, sequences lacking an unambiguous match to a single V gene segment were excluded. In an earlier analysis of about 590 of the donors, a V segment was called functional when productive rearrangements were above 56.7%, and segregating when the standard deviation between donors exceeded 5%. A statistical classification framework was built to diagnose cytomegalovirus status from the catalog of TCR beta chain sequences. In a later analysis, TCR nucleotide sequences were compared against IMGT/GENE-DB human TR gene sequences so that V and J genes could be assigned. In a later analysis, CDR3 sequences and most-parsimonious VDJ recombination scenarios were assigned using the TCRdist pipeline. In a later analysis, each TCR beta chain was defined by its CDR3 amino acid sequence together with its V-gene family, and reads without a unique V-gene family were excluded. As a way to deal with suspected cross-contamination and a sequencing artifact, a later analysis dropped nearly 600 nucleotide sequences that were highly shared and had low generation probability. In a later analysis, a clonal expansion index for each public chain was calculated from normalized within-repertoire ranks of inferred template counts. In a later analysis, generation probabilities were computed with a VDJ recombination model fitted to out-of-frame rearrangements, and the resulting probabilities were checked against IGoR. A later analysis scored TCR-TCR, TCR-HLA and TCR-CMV co-occurrence with hypergeometric tests, applying a repertoire-size bias correction to TCR pairs. In a later analysis, false discovery rates were estimated by permuting HLA or CMV assignments 20 times. A later analysis grouped co-occurring TCRs with DBSCAN, adding TCRdist sequence similarity when clustering within HLA-allele-positive subsets. Repertoires with fewer than 30,000 or more than 120,000 public chains, plus five repertoires with anomalous nucleotide sharing, were excluded from co-occurrence clustering. Entries here come from immuneACCESS through TCRdb and include only in-frame sequences with V and J called. Some clones fail to appear in such tables; in the studies checked, an unresolved V gene covers under half of the shortfall, and the cause of the remainder is unknown. The V and J calls and clone size come from that table; D and trimming were worked out from the DNA. Here the sample has 100,000 to 120,000 clones; 60% to 85% occur a single time. Roughly 2.9% of the sample lies in the top ten.

In total, approximately 690 healthy bone marrow donors made up the cohort. Cohort members were all nominally healthy when sampled, although unrecorded immune exposures were likely present. The donor tested CMV seropositive and was one of the 289 seropositive cohort members. A peripheral blood sample was provided by each donor, and peripheral blood mononuclear cells were used for TCR beta sequencing. Genomic DNA was extracted from the blood cell samples with the Qiagen DNeasy Blood Extraction Kit. To note about this clone: Its antigen specificity is not known. No base quality information exists; no much larger clone differs at one position.

This clonotype was sampled from a woman aged 60 to 75 in good health and CMV-seropositive. The specimen was PBMCs.

The DNA reads TGTGCCAGCAGCGCTGATGGGGGGGAGACCCAGTACTTC. Its amino acids are CASSADGGETQYF. The chain is assembled from TRBV5-6 and TRBJ2-5; the D gene is possibly TRBD2, with 6 bases matching. From the cysteine up to the phenylalanine, the CDR3 has a length of 13 residues. Just the 39-base CDR3 DNA is kept, in frame starting at base 1. CDR1 and CDR2 (SGHDT, YYEEEE) derive from the germline V gene. Between the V and J ends, shortened by 4 bases and 5 bases respectively, the junction contains 12 bases.